The 9 T cell receptor beta chains in this list originate from one sample, sequenced in a study of preoperative IRX-2 immunotherapy in early breast cancer. Regarding treatment: preoperative locoregional IRX-2 cytokine immunotherapy. The repertoire was sequenced with immunoSEQ multiplex PCR; TCRdb's copy has only in-frame clones and lacks some. The sample has around 29,000 clones, 82% seen once. Sample acquisition took place from a patient treated with IRX-2 immunotherapy. These receptor sequences come from a human donor with breast cancer.

The rearrangement joins TRBV7-2 to TRBJ2-5; 9 bases map to TRBD2. Germline V gene sequence: CDR1 SGHTA, CDR2 FQGNSA. Trimming cost V 4 bases and J 5 bases; bases outside gene matches: 8. CDR3 length: 15 amino acids. CDR3 loop: CASSSRSGRRETQYF. In DNA form, the CDR3 reads TGTGCCAGCAGCTCCCGTAGCGGGAGAAGGGAGACCCAGTACTTC.

The V and J genes are TRBV7-7 and TRBJ2-7, with D possibly matching TRBD2 (6 bases). CDR1 and CDR2 (germline): SSHAT, FNYEAQ (reference sequence). V dropped 9 bases and J dropped 0 bases, with 21 bases sitting between them. This CDR3 is 16 amino acids long. CDR3 in amino acids: CARSLGWRESSYEQYF. The DNA of the CDR3 is TGTGCCAGAAGCCTAGGGTGGAGGGAGAGCTCCTACGAGCAGTACTTC.

This chain links TRBV11-3 with TRBJ1-6, with 9 bases that match TRBD1. CDR3 size: 15 residues. Trimming cost V 3 bases and J 9 bases; bases outside gene matches: 6. Germline CDR1 reads SGHNT; CDR2 reads YENEEA. The chain's CDR3 is CASSLGTGWRSPLHF. For the CDR3, the DNA is TGTGCCAGCAGCTTGGGGACAGGGTGGCGTTCACCCCTCCACTTT.

This rearrangement joins TRBV7-1 to TRBJ2-2, with 10 bases identical to TRBD1. TRBV7-1 is an open reading frame whose function is uncertain. This CDR3 spans 15 amino acids. The V and J ends lost 5 bases and 7 bases, in that order; junction bases with no gene match: 7. The CDR3 sequence: CASSPRQGAGGELFF. CDR3 bases: TGTGCCAGCAGCCCTAGACAGGGGGCGGGCGGGGAGCTGTTTTTT.

The rearrangement uses TRBV23-1 and TRBJ2-7, with D hard to call. TRBV23-1 counts as an open reading frame of uncertain function. This CDR3 comprises 13 residues. V was pared by 6 bases and J by 7 bases, with 16 bases between. The chain's CDR3 is CASSLDGLYEQYF. The CDR3 nucleotides read TGCGCCAGCAGCTTAGACGGCCTATATGAGCAGTACTTC.

The chain couples TRBV19 to TRBJ1-2; no firm D call. Germline-derived CDR1 and CDR2 are LNHDA and SQIVND (reference sequence). Trimming cost V 1 base and J 7 bases, with 16 bases left between them. This CDR3 is 15 amino acids long. The DNA for the CDR3 is TGTGCCAGTAGTATAGTTGGGAGCTCCCCAAGTGGCTACACCTTC. Protein product: CASSIVGSSPSGYTF.

The rearrangement joins TRBV22-1 to TRBJ2-3; the tabulated D call, TRBD2, remains unverified against the DNA. TRBV22-1 corresponds to a pseudogene. The CDR3 sequence is 16 residues long. CDR3 in DNA: TGTGCCACCAGCAAGGGGAGCGGGGGCCGCACAGATACGCAGTATTTT. It encodes CATSKGSGGRTDTQYF.

This chain links TRBV25-1 with TRBJ1-2; D is possibly TRBD1 (6 bases). V was clipped by 7 bases and J by 2 bases, with 17 bases between them. Per the germline V gene, CDR1 is MGHDK and CDR2 is SYGVNS. The CDR3 is 15 amino acids. The CDR3 sequence is CASTSARGENYGYTF. CDR3 sequence (DNA): TGTGCCAGCACCTCAGCCAGGGGAGAAAACTATGGCTACACCTTC.

This chain uses TRBV5-1 with TRBJ2-3; D gene unclear. V was clipped by 0 bases and J by 0 bases, with 5 bases between them. Germline CDR1 SGHRS, CDR2 YFSETQ. The CDR3 is 14 amino acids. The CDR3 sequence: CASSLEGSTDTQYF. CDR3 sequence (DNA): TGCGCCAGCAGCTTGGAAGGCAGCACAGATACGCAGTATTTT.